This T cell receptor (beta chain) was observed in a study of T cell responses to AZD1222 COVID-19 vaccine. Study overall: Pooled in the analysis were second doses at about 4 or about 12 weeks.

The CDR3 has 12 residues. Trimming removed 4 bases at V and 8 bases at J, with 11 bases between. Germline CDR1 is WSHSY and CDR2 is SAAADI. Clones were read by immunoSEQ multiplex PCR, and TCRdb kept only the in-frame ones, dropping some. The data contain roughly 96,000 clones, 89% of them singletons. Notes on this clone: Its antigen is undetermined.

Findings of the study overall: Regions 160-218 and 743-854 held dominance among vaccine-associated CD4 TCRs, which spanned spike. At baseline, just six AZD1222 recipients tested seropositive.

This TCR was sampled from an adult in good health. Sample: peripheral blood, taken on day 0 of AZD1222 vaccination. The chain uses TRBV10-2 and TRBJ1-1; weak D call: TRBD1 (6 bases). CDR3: CASSVSDREAFF. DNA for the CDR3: TGCGCCAGCAGTGTGTCCGACAGGGAAGCTTTCTTT.